This T cell receptor (beta chain) was documented in a study of cytomegalovirus exposure and HLA in healthy donors. General study findings and limits: CMV serostatus was the sole immune exposure data available.

This CDR3 region has 14 residues. V was clipped by 5 bases and J by 2 bases, with 12 bases between them. In germline, CDR1 is MNHEY, CDR2 SMNVEV (reference sequence). PCR primers comprised 60 Vbeta and 13 Jbeta primers. In the original processing: A later analysis tallied 80 million or so unique TCR beta chains, around 12 million of them shared. Data came from immunoSEQ multiplex PCR; TCRdb stores just in-frame clones and leaves some out. The D gene and trimming were derived from the DNA, and the V and J assignments and clone size from that table. The sample holds approximately 190,000 clones, approximately 78% seen once. About this clone itself: Its antigen remains unknown.

The chain is built from TRBV27 and TRBJ1-2; a weak D match, TRBD1 (6 bases). The sequence was obtained from a woman aged 25 to 39 in good health and CMV-seropositive. Material: PBMCs. CDR3 coding DNA: TGTGCCAGCAGTCGATTACAGGGAAACTATGGCTACACCTTC. Translation gives CASSRLQGNYGYTF.